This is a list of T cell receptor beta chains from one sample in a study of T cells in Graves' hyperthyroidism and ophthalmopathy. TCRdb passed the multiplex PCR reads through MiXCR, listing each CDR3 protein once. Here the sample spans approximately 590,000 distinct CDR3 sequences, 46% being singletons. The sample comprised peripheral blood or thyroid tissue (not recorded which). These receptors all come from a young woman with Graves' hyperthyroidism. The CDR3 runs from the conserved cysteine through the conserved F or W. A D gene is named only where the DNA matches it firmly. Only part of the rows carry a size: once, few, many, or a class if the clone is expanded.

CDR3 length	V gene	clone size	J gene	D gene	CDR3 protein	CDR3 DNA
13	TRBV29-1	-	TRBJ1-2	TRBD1	CSVLSGTGYGYTF	TGCAGCGTGCTCTCCGGGACAGGTTATGGCTACACCTTC
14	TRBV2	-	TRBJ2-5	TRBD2	CASRLLAEGETQYF	TGTGCCAGCCGCTTACTAGCGGAGGGAGAGACCCAGTACTTC
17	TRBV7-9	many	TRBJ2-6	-	CASSQEGPISGANVLTF	TGTGCCAGCAGCCAAGAAGGTCCGATCTCTGGGGCCAACGTCCTGACTTTC
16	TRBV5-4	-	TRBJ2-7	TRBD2	CASSPSWGGRTYEQYF	TGTGCCAGCAGCCCCTCCTGGGGCGGGAGGACCTACGAGCAGTACTTC
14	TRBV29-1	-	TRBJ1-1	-	CSLESGAGVTEAFF	TGCAGCTTGGAAAGTGGGGCAGGGGTCACTGAAGCTTTCTTT
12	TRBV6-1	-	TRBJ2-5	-	CASRRPAGTQYF	TGTGCCAGCAGGAGACCAGCAGGGACCCAGTACTTC
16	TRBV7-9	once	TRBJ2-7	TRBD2	CASSQDPSGRSYEQYF	TGTGCCAGCAGCCAAGATCCCAGCGGGAGGAGTTACGAGCAGTACTTC
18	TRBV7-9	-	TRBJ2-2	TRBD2	CASTVQALAGIGTGELFF	TGCGCCAGCACAGTTCAGGCCTTAGCGGGAATAGGAACCGGGGAGCTGTTTTTT
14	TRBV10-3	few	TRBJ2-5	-	CASVRAGAQETQYF	TGTGCCAGCGTACGGGCTGGGGCCCAAGAGACCCAGTACTTC
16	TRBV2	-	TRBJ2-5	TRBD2	CASSPLGLAGEETQYF	TGCGCCAGCAGCCCCCTGGGGCTAGCGGGCGAAGAGACCCAGTACTTC
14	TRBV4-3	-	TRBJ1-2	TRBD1	CASSHPGQAPRLTF	TGCGCCAGCAGCCACCCGGGACAGGCGCCCCGTCTCACCTTC
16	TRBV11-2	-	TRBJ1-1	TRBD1	CASSLDLRGLTTEAFF	TGTGCCAGCAGCTTAGACCTCAGGGGGCTTACCACTGAAGCTTTCTTT
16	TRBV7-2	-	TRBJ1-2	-	CASSLSPGPLIYGYTF	TGTGCCAGCAGCTTGAGTCCGGGACCGCTCATCTATGGCTACACCTTC
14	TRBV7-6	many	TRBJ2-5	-	CASSSIQGTETQYF	TGTGCCAGCAGCTCCATACAGGGCACGGAGACCCAGTACTTC
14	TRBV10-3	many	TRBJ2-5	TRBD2	CASSLSGGQETQYF	TGTGCCAGCAGTTTATCGGGAGGGCAAGAGACCCAGTACTTC
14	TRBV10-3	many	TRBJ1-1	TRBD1	CAIRATGTGNEAFF	TGTGCCATCAGGGCTACCGGGACAGGGAATGAAGCTTTCTTT
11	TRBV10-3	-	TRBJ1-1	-	CALKEYTEAFF	TGTGCCCTGAAAGAATACACTGAAGCTTTCTTT
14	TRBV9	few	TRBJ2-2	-	CASSHRGHLGELFF	TGTGCCAGCAGCCACCGCGGCCACCTCGGGGAGCTGTTTTTT
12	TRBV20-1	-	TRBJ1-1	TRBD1	CSATGGLTEAFF	TGCAGTGCGACAGGGGGTTTGACTGAAGCTTTCTTT
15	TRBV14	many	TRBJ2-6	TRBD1	CASSKTGAGANVLTF	TGTGCCAGCAGCAAGACAGGGGCTGGGGCCAACGTCCTGACTTTC
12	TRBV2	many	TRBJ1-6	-	CASSEGGSPLHF	TGTGCCAGCAGCGAAGGGGGTTCACCCCTCCACTTT
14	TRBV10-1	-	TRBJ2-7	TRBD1	CASSEADREDEQYF	TGCGCCAGCAGTGAAGCGGACAGGGAGGACGAGCAGTACTTC
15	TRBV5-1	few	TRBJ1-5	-	CASSLESGSGQPQHF	TGCGCCAGCAGCTTGGAGTCAGGGTCCGGACAGCCCCAGCATTTT
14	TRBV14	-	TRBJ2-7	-	CASSQDYSSDEQYF	TGTGCCAGCAGCCAAGATTACTCTAGCGACGAGCAGTACTTC
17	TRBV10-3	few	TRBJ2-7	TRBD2	CAISGNVGGTSTYEQYF	TGTGCCATCAGTGGAAATGTTGGCGGGACTAGTACCTACGAGCAGTACTTC
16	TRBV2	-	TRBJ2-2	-	CASSLAAGSNTGELFF	TGTGCCAGCAGCTTGGCGGCGGGGTCGAACACCGGGGAGCTGTTTTTT
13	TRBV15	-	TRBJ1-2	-	CATSRNRNAGYTF	TGTGCCACCAGCAGGAACAGGAACGCTGGCTACACCTTC
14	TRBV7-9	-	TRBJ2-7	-	CASSLAVSSLEQYF	TGTGCCAGCAGCTTGGCGGTTTCCAGTCTCGAGCAGTACTTC
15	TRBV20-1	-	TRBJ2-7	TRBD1	CSAKARDRVPEEQYF	TGCAGTGCTAAGGCCCGGGACAGGGTTCCTGAGGAGCAGTACTTC
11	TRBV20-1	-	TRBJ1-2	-	CSAGGTSGYTF	TGCAGTGCTGGCGGGACTAGCGGCTACACCTTC
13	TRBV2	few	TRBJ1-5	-	CASSRGADQPQHF	TGTGCCAGCAGTAGGGGGGCGGATCAGCCCCAGCATTTT
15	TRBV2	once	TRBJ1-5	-	CASSPRQTSNQPQHF	TGTGCCAGCAGTCCTAGACAGACAAGCAATCAGCCCCAGCATTTT
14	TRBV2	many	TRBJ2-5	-	CASTMSPGGETQYF	TGTGCCAGCACAATGTCCCCGGGGGGCGAGACCCAGTACTTC
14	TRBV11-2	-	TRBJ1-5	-	CASSSDNSNQPQHF	TGTGCCAGCAGCTCGGATAATAGCAATCAGCCCCAGCATTTT
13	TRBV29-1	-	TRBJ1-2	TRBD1	CSADFSTGKGYTF	TGCAGCGCGGATTTCTCGACAGGGAAAGGCTACACCTTC
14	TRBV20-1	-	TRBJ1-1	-	CSASSEVRWTEAFF	TGCAGTGCTAGCTCGGAGGTAAGGTGGACTGAAGCTTTCTTT
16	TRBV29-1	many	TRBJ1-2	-	CSVEVNLGGGGYGYTF	TGCAGCGTTGAAGTCAATCTGGGGGGCGGTGGCTATGGCTACACCTTC
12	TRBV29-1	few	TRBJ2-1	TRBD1	CSVRDRGHEQFF	TGCAGCGTGAGGGACAGGGGCCATGAGCAGTTCTTC
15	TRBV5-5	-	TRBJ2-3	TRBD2	CASRLTSGTTDTQYF	TGCGCCAGCAGGCTCACTAGCGGGACCACAGATACGCAGTATTTT